This T cell receptor (beta chain) was sequenced in a study of cytomegalovirus exposure and HLA in healthy donors. Trimming pared 4 bases from V and 7 bases from J, leaving 13 bases between. The CDR3 loop spans 13 amino acids. The germline V gene has CDR1 WNHNN and CDR2 SYGVQD (reference sequence). A remark on this clone: Antigen specificity is unknown.

General observations from the study: Several of the most significant clusters were apparently associated with common viral pathogens in a later analysis.

PCR primers comprised 60 Vbeta and 13 Jbeta primers. TCRdb's copy holds only in-frame clones and misses some; the assay was immunoSEQ multiplex PCR. This repertoire comprises about 43,000 clones; its ten largest clones make up approximately 1.7%. This chain uses TRBV10-1 with TRBJ1-1; D remains ambiguous. Sample: PBMCs. This TCR was recovered from a young woman in good health and CMV-seronegative. CDR3 in DNA: TGCGCCAGCAGTGCGACACGGTCCGGTGAAGCTTTCTTT. Its protein is CASSATRSGEAFF.